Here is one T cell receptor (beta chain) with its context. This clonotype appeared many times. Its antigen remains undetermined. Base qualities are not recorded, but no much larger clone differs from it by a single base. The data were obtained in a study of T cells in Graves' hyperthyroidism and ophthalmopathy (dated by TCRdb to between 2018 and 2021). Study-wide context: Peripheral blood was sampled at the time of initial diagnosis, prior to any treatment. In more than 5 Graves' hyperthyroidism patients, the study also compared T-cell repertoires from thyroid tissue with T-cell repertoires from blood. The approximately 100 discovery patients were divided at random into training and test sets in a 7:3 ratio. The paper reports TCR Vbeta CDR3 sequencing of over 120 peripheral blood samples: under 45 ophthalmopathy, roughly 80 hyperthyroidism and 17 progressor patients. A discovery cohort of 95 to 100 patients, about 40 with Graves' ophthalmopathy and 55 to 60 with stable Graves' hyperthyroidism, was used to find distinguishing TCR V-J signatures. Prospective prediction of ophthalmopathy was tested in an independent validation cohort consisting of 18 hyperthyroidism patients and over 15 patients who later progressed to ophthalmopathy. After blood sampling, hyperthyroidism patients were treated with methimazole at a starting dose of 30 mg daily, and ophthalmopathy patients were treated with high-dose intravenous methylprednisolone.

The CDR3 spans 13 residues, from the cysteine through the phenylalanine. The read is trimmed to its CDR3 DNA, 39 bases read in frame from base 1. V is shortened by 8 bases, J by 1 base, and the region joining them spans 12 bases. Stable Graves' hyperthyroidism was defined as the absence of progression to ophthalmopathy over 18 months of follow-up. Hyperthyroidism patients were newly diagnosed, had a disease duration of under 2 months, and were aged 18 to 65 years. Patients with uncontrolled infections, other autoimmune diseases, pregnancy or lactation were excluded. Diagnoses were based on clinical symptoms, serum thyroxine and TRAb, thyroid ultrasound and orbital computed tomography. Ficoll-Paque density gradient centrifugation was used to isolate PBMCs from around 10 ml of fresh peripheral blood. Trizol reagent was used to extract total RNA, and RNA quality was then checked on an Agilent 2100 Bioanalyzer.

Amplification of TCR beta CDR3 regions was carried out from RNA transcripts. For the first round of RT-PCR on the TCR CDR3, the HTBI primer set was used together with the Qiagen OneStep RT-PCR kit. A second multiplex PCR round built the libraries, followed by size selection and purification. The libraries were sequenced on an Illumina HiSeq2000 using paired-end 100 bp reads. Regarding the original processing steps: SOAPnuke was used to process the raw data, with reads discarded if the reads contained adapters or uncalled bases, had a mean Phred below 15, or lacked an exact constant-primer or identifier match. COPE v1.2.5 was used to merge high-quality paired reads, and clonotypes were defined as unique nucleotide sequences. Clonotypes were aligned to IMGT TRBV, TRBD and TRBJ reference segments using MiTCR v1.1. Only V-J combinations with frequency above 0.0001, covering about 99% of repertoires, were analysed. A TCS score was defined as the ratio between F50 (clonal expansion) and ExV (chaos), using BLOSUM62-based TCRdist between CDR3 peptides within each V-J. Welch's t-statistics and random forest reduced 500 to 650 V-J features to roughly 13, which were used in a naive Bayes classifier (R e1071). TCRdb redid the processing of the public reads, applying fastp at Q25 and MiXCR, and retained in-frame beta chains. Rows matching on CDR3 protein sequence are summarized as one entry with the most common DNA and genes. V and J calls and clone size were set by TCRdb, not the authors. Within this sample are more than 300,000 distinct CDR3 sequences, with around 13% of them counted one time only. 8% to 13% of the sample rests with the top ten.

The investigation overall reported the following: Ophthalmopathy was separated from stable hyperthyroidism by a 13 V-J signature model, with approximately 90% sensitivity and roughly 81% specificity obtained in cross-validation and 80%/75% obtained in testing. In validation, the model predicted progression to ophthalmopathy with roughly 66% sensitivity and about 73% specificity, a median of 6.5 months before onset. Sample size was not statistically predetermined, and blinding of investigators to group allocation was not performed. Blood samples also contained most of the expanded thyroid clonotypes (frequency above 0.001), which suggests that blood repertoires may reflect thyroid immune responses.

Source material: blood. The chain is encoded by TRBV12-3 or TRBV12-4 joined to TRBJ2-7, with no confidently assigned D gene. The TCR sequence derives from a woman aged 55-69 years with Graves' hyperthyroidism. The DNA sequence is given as TGTGCCAGCTGCCTCAGGTGGTCCTACGAGCAGTACTTC. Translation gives CASCLRWSYEQYF.